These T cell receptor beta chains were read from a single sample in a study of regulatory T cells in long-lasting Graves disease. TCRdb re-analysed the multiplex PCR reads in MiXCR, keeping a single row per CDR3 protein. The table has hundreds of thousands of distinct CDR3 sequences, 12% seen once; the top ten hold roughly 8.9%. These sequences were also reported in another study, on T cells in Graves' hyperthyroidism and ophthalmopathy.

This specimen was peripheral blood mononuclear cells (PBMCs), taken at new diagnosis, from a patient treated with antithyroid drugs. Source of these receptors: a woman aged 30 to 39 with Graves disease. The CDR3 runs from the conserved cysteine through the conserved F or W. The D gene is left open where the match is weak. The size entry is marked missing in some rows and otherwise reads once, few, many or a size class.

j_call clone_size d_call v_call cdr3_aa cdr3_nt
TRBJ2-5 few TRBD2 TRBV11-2 CASSSIRTSGVQETQYF TGTGCCAGCAGCTCAATTCGGACTAGCGGGGTCCAAGAGACCCAGTACTTC
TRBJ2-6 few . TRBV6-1 CASRLTRNSGANVLTF TGTGCCAGCAGGCTTACCAGAAACTCTGGGGCCAACGTCCTGACTTTC
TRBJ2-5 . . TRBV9 CASSVGHPKRETQYF TGTGCCAGCAGCGTAGGGCACCCCAAGCGAGAGACCCAGTACTTC
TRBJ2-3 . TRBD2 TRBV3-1 CASSQEGGRSTDTQYF TGTGCCAGCAGCCAAGAAGGCGGGAGGAGCACAGATACGCAGTATTTT
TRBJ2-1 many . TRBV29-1 CSVEEELGGAPGSYNEQFF TGCAGCGTTGAAGAGGAGTTAGGAGGGGCCCCCGGCTCCTACAATGAGCAGTTCTTC
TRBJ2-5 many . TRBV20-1 CSASERREETQYF TGCAGTGCTAGTGAGAGGAGGGAAGAGACCCAGTACTTC
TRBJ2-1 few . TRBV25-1 CASRGGPSYNEQFF TGTGCCAGCAGGGGGGGGCCCTCCTACAATGAGCAGTTCTTC
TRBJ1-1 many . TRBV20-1 CSARDRGAGTEAFF TGCAGTGCTAGAGATAGGGGCGCGGGCACTGAAGCTTTCTTT
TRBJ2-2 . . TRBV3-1 CASSQALRGLMNTGELFF TGTGCCAGCAGCCAAGCACTCAGGGGACTCATGAACACCGGGGAGCTGTTTTTT
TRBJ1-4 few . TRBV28 CASSSDPNEKLFF TGTGCCAGCAGTTCGGACCCGAACGAAAAACTGTTTTTT